This record looks at one TCR beta chain sequence and its context. Using immunoSEQ multiplex PCR, the repertoire was profiled, and TCRdb retains in-frame clones only, with some absent. The repertoire consists of about 30,000 clones, with 55% to 75% occurring once and the leading ten covering around 34%. This entry is derived from a study of early stage breast cancer tumors. This CDR3 has 15 residues. V lost 4 bases and J lost 1, with 13 bases in between. Germline CDR1 and CDR2: SEHNR and FQNEAQ (reference sequence). The clonotype originates from a person aged 45-60 years with breast cancer. This chain links TRBV7-9 with TRBJ2-5; D not resolved. Sequenced sample: blood. CDR3 region: CASSSTVGVQETQYF. In nucleotides, the CDR3 is TGTGCCAGCAGCTCGACGGTCGGAGTCCAAGAGACCCAGTACTTC.